Following are 20 T cell receptor beta chains from one sample sequenced in a study of cytomegalovirus exposure and HLA in healthy donors (dated by TCRdb to about 2017). The library was prepared using the immunoSEQ multiplex PCR assay. For the multiplex PCR, a mixture combining 60 forward primers for TCR Vbeta segments and 13 reverse primers for TCR Jbeta segments was used. In its TCRdb copy, this immuneACCESS table keeps in-frame sequences only and misses some clones. Where compared with another copy, unresolved V genes explain less than half of these, and the others have no known cause. This sample holds some 140,000 clones; around 85% were observed only once. The ten largest make up approximately 8.3% of the sample. The sequencing sample was made of PBMCs. The receptor source for this set is a woman aged 45-65 years in good health and CMV-seropositive.

CDR3 nucleotides: TGTGCCAGCAGTCGGACAGGGGGCTATCAAGATACGCAGCATTTT. Protein: CASSRTGGYQDTQHF. The chain is built from TRBV6-5 and TRBJ2-3, with 11 nucleotides matching TRBD1. The DNA end lines up better with TRBJ1-5; the J call may be wrong. The CDR3 consists of 15 residues. In germline, CDR1 is MNHEY, CDR2 SVGAGI.

This clone showed up just a few times. The same CDR3 also results from other DNA sequences found in this sample. This chain uses TRBV7-6 with TRBJ1-5; TRBD1 matches 9 bases. V lost 4 bases to trimming and J lost 4 bases; unmatched junction nucleotides: 2. In germline, CDR1 is SGHVS, CDR2 FNYEAQ. CDR3 length: 14 amino acids. The CDR3 loop reads CASSSGTGNQPQHF. The CDR3 DNA reads TGTGCCAGCAGCTCCGGGACAGGGAATCAGCCCCAGCATTTT.

CDR3 amino acids: CASSKQGYEQYF. CDR3 nucleotide sequence: TGTGCCAGCAGTAAACAGGGCTACGAGCAGTACTTC. The J gene is TRBJ2-7, the V gene TRBV7-3; D is perhaps TRBD1 (6 bases). The CDR3 is made up of 12 amino acids. With 6 bases removed from V and 3 bases from J, the gap between germline ends came to 9 bases. Per the germline V gene, CDR1 is SGHTA and CDR2 is FQGTGA.

This rearrangement joins TRBV30 to TRBJ1-2; 8 nucleotides align to TRBD1. The ends lost 1 base at V and 7 bases at J; junction bases unmatched: 5. This CDR3 spans 13 amino acids. Germline CDR1 and CDR2: GTSNPN and SVGIG (reference sequence). CDR3: CAWSGQGISGYTF. In nucleotides, the CDR3 is TGTGCCTGGAGTGGACAGGGGATCTCTGGCTACACCTTC.

This clone was observed a handful of times. The chain's CDR3 is CASSLAGGSNEQFF. DNA of the CDR3: TGTGCCAGCAGTCTAGCGGGGGGATCCAATGAGCAGTTCTTC. This chain joins TRBV28 and TRBJ2-1, with 11 bases that match TRBD2. V was clipped by 5 bases and J by 6 bases; unmatched bases: 3. Germline V gene data show CDR1 as MDHEN and CDR2 as SYDVKM. The CDR3 covers 14 residues.

The rearrangement joins TRBV5-1 to TRBJ2-7, with D hard to call. The V end was cut by 0 bases, the J end by 3 bases, with 4 bases between. The CDR3 is made up of 12 amino acids. CDR1 is SGHRS and CDR2 is YFSETQ in the germline V gene. The CDR3 region is CASSLVSYEQYF. The CDR3 DNA is TGCGCCAGCAGCTTGGTGAGCTACGAGCAGTACTTC.

The V call is TRBV5-1, the J call TRBJ1-2; D is possibly TRBD1 (5 bases). V lost 4 bases and J lost 4, with 14 bases in between. The CDR3 runs to 14 residues. CDR1 and CDR2 (germline): SGHRS, YFSETQ. The DNA of the CDR3 is TGCGCCAGCAGCCCACAGGCGGGACTCTATGGCTACACCTTC. Residues: CASSPQAGLYGYTF.

CDR3 in amino acids: CASSATGSYGYTF. CDR3 in DNA: TGTGCCAGCAGCGCGACAGGGAGCTATGGCTACACCTTC. The chain has TRBV7-2 and TRBJ1-2; 7 bases line up with TRBD1. Germline loops: CDR1 SGHTA, CDR2 FQGNSA. This CDR3 is built from 13 residues. J was trimmed by 4 bases and V by 5 bases; bases with no gene match: 4.

This chain joins TRBV5-1 and TRBJ1-3, with TRBD1 as a possible D gene (5 bases). V was trimmed by 2 bases and J by 0 bases, leaving 9 bases between them. This CDR3 has 15 residues. Germline V gene lookup returns CDR1 SGHRS and CDR2 YFSETQ. CDR3 DNA: TGCGCCAGCAGCTTTGGGGGGAACTCTGGAAACACCATATATTTT. Translation gives CASSFGGNSGNTIYF.

V is TRBV6-1 and J is TRBJ1-5; D gene ambiguous. V lost 5 bases, J lost 7 bases, and 9 bases lay in between. This CDR3 comprises 12 residues. Germline CDR1 reads MNHNS; CDR2 reads SASEGT. For the CDR3, the DNA is TGTGCCAGCAGTCAAGACAACCAGCCCCAGCATTTT. It encodes CASSQDNQPQHF.

V and J are TRBV7-2 and TRBJ2-1, with D tentatively TRBD2 (5 bases). The V and J ends lost 6 bases and 2 bases respectively, with 11 bases between them. The CDR3 has 14 amino acids. CDR1 and CDR2 (germline): SGHTA, FQGNSA. The DNA for the CDR3 is TGTGCCAGCAGTGGACTTGGGACCTACAATGAGCAGTTCTTC. It is translated as CASSGLGTYNEQFF.

The CDR3 bases are TGTGCCAGCAGTTTTAGCGGGAAGACAGATACGCAGTATTTT. This gives the protein CASSFSGKTDTQYF. V usage is TRBV2 and J usage is TRBJ2-3, with 8 bases fitting TRBD2. Germline CDR1 and CDR2: SNHLY and FYNNEI. This CDR3 comprises 14 residues. After removal of 5 bases from V and 3 bases from J, the junction contained 4 bases not matched to a gene.

The rearrangement links TRBV7-9 to TRBJ1-1, with D hard to call. This CDR3 has 13 amino acids. Germline-derived CDR1 and CDR2 are SEHNR and FQNEAQ (reference sequence). Deletions cut 8 bases from V and 6 bases from J, with 16 bases between. The CDR3 region has the DNA TGTGCCAGCCTACTAATTGGTGCCGCTGAAGCTTTCTTT. Translating gives CASLLIGAAEAFF.

The table lists this clone with a few counts. The chain has TRBV11-3 and TRBJ2-7; 10 nucleotides match TRBD1. The CDR3 loop spans 15 amino acids. Per germline, CDR1 SGHNT and CDR2 YENEEA. V shed 1 base, J shed 2 bases, and the junction held 2 bases outside the gene matches. The CDR3 is CASSLVGTGAYEQYF. In DNA form, the CDR3 reads TGTGCCAGCAGCTTAGTCGGGACAGGGGCCTACGAGCAGTACTTC.

V is TRBV5-1 and J is TRBJ1-1; TRBD1 might be the D (6 bases). V gave up 0 bases and J gave up 4 bases, with 16 bases separating them. CDR1 and CDR2 (germline): SGHRS, YFSETQ. The CDR3 is 16 amino acids. The CDR3 DNA is TGCGCCAGCAGCTTGGCCGGGGGGCAGGGTGGCACTGAAGCTTTCTTT. Its protein product is CASSLAGGQGGTEAFF.

The chain recombines TRBV5-6 with TRBJ2-3; tentative D call: TRBD2 (5 bases). The V and J ends lost 0 bases and 6 bases respectively, with 5 bases between them. CDR3 length: 12 amino acids. Germline loops: CDR1 SGHDT, CDR2 YYEEEE. The CDR3 DNA reads TGTGCCAGCAGCTTGGGAGGGGATACGCAGTATTTT. Its protein product is CASSLGGDTQYF.

V and J are TRBV29-1 and TRBJ1-2; D gene unclear. CDR3 size: 15 residues. Germline V gene sequence: CDR1 SQVTM, CDR2 ANQGSEA. Trimming shortened V by 0 bases and J by 0 bases, and 11 bases separated the two germline ends. The CDR3 loop reads CSVEDSQLANYGYTF. The CDR3 region has the DNA TGCAGCGTTGAAGACTCCCAACTGGCTAACTATGGCTACACCTTC.

The rearrangement joins TRBV9 to TRBJ2-3, with 12 bases identical to TRBD2. This CDR3 has 16 residues. CDR1 and CDR2 (germline): SGDLS, YYNGEE. After removal of 3 bases from V and 4 bases from J, the junction contained 6 bases not matched to a gene. Here the CDR3 DNA reads TGTGCCAGCAGCGCTAGCGGGGGGGCGGGCGCAGATACGCAGTATTTT. It translates to CASSASGGAGADTQYF.

This chain uses TRBV18 with TRBJ2-5; 8 nucleotides agree with TRBD1. The CDR3 spans 13 residues. CDR1 is KGHSH, CDR2 LQKENI, per germline. V lost 4 bases to trimming and J lost 2 bases; unmatched junction nucleotides: 0. Here the CDR3 reads CASSRDRQETQYF. The CDR3 DNA reads as TGTGCCAGCTCACGGGACAGGCAAGAGACCCAGTACTTC.

CDR3 in DNA: TGCGCCAGCAGCCTCCAGGGGATCCAGGTCAGGGACACCATATATTTT. This gives the protein CASSLQGIQVRDTIYF. The chain employs TRBV4-1 and TRBJ1-3, with D possibly being TRBD1 (6 bases). This CDR3 comprises 16 residues. The germline V gene encodes CDR1 MGHRA and CDR2 YSYEKL. V was clipped by 4 bases and J by 8 bases, with 21 bases between them.